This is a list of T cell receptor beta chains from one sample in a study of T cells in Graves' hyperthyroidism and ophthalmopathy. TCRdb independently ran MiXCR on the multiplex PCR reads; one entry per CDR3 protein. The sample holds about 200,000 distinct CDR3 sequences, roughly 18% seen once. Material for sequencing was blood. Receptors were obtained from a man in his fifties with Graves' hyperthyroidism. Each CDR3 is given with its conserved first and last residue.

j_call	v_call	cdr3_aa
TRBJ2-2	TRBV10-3	CAISEARIDLRRGTGELFF
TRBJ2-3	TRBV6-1	CASSGLLPGADTQYF
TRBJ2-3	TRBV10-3	CAISDRSSGRDTQYF
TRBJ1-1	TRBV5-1	CASSLVRVGSTEAFF
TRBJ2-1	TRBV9	CASSVGQGRGNEQFF
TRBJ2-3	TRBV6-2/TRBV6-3	CASSYSRSIIDTQYF
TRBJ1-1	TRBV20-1	CSATARTGLLNTEAFF
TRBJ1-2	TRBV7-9	CASTSPGLYGYTF
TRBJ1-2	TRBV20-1	CSATAGQLNYGYTF
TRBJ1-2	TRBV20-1	CSARAWDRGPNYGYTF
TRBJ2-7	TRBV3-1	CASSFRGLAGAYEQYF
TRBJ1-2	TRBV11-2	CASSWTGGYTF
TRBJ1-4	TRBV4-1	CASSPQGPEKLFF
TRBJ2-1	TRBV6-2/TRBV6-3	CASSTAGRAGNEQFF
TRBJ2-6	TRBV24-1	CATLESGANVLTF
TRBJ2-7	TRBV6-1	CASSETGTFVMQYF
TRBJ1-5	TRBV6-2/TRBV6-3	CASSYVGQYQPQHF
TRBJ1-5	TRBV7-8	CASSLGGFRGQPQHF
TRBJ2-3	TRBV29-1	CSVVPGTDTQYF
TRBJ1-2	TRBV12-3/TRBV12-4	CASSFSPGTYGYTF
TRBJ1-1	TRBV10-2	CASRIQGALTEAFF
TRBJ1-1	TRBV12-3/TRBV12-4	CASSLRLADTAAFF
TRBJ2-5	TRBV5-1	CASRTGAIQETQYF
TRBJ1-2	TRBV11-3	CASSLDIMMGGRQAGYTF
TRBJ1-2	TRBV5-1	CASSFRQGGYTF
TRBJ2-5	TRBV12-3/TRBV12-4	CASTPGPLETQYF
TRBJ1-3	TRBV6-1	CASSDGGYSGNTIYF
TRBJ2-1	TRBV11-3	CASSLAGAGSYNEQFF
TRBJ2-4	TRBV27	CASSFRTSGEKNIQYF
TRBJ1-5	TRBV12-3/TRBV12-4	CASSLGRGNQPQHF
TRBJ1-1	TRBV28	CASRTGQLNTEAFF
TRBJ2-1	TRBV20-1	CSAREGAGSSYEQFF
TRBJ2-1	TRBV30	CAWNTGYNEQFF
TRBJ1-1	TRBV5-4	CASRPKRTAENTEAFF
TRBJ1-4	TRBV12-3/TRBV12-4	CASSSYFREDIWANEKLFF
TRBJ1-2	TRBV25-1	CASSNLGGVSGYTF
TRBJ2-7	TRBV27	CASSSGTGNPYEQYF
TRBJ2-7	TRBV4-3	CASSQGVVAAYEQYF
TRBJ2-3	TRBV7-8	CASTRGTDSTDTQYF
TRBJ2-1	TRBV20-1	CSARAPFLLADDPEQFF
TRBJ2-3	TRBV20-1	CSAPLDGSTDTQYF
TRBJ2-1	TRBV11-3	CASSSVRLTSGRANEQFF
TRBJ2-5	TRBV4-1	CASSSGTSGGETQYF
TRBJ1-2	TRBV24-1	CATSGGLGYTF
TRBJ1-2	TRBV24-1	CATSVQPGVGLYYGYTF
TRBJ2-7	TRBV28	CASFRDRTTEISYEQYF
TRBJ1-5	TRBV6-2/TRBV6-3	CASGPQGDGRQPQHF
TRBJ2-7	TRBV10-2	CAATSAWGTGDSYEQYF
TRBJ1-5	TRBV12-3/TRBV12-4	CASTRDSRQPQHF
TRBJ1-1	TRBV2	CASNHRGSTEAFF
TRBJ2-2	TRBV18	CASSPGPNTGELFF
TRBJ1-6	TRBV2	CASREGQRLSALHF
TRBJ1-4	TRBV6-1	CASSAGTGGEKLFF
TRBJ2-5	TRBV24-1	CATSDFVAGYQETQYF
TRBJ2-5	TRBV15	CATSREEETQYF